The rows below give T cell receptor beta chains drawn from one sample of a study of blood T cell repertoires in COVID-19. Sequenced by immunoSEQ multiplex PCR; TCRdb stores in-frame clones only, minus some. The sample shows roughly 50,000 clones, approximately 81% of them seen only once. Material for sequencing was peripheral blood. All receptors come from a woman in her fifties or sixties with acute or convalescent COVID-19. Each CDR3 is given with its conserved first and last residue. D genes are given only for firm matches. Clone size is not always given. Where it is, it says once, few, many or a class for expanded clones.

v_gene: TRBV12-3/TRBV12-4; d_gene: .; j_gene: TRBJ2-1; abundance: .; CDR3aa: CASRLGLNNEQFF; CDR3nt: TGTGCCAGCAGACTCGGACTTAACAATGAGCAGTTCTTC
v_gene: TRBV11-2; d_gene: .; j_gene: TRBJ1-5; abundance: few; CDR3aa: CASSLAGTNQPQHF; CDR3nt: TGTGCCAGCAGCTTAGCGGGTACCAATCAGCCCCAGCATTTT
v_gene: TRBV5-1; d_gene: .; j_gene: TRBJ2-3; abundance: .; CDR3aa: CASSGRARPTQYF; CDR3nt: TGCGCCAGCAGCGGGCGAGCCCGCCCTACGCAGTATTTT
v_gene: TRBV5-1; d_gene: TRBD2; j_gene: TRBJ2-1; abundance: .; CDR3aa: CASSLGSGGADEQFF; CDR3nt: TGCGCCAGCAGCTTGGGTAGCGGGGGGGCGGATGAGCAGTTCTTC
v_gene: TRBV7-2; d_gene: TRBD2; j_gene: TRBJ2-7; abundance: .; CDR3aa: CASSLALASGTSYEQYF; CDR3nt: TGTGCCAGCAGCTTAGCCCTGGCTAGCGGTACCTCCTACGAGCAGTACTTC
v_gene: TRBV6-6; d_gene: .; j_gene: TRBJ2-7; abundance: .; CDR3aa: CASSTRRETSYEQYF; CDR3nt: TGTGCCAGCAGTACCCGACGGGAAACCTCCTACGAGCAGTACTTC
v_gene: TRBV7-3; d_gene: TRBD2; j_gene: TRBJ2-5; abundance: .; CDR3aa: CASSLRLAGGETQYF; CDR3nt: TGTGCCAGCAGCTTAAGGCTAGCGGGGGGAGAGACCCAGTACTTC
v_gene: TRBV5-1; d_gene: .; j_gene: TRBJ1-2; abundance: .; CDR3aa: CASSAAPEGGGYTF; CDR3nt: TGCGCCAGCAGCGCGGCCCCGGAAGGCGGTGGCTACACCTTC
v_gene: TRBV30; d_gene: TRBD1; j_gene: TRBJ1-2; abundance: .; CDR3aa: CAWRGDRDNYGYTF; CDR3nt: TGTGCCTGGAGGGGGGACAGGGACAACTATGGCTACACCTTC
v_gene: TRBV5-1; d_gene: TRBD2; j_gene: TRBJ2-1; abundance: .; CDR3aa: CASSGGLAGKVGNEQFF; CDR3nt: TGCGCCAGCAGCGGCGGACTAGCGGGGAAGGTTGGCAATGAGCAGTTCTTC
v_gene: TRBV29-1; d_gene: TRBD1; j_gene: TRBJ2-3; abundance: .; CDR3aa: CSVVRTGTGQADTQYF; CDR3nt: TGCAGCGTTGTCCGTACCGGGACAGGGCAGGCAGATACGCAGTATTTT
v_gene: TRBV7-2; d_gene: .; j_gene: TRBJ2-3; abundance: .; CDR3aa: CASSLLSSTDTQYF; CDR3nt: TGTGCCAGCAGCTTATTATCGAGCACAGATACGCAGTATTTT
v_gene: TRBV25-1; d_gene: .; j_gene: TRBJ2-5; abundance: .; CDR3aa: CASGEYAKETQYF; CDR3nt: TGTGCCAGCGGGGAGTACGCTAAAGAGACCCAGTACTTC
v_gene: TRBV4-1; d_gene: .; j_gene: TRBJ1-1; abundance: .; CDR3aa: CASRARENTEAFF; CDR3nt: TGCGCCAGCAGGGCCCGGGAGAACACTGAAGCTTTCTTT
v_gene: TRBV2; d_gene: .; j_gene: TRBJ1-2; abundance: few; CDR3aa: CALRGLTGSDYGYTF; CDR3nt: TGTGCCCTAAGGGGCCTCACGGGCTCCGACTATGGCTACACCTTC
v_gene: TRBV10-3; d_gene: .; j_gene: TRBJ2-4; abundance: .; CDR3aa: CAISDPRLAKNIQYF; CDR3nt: TGTGCCATCAGTGATCCGCGCCTAGCCAAAAACATTCAGTACTTC
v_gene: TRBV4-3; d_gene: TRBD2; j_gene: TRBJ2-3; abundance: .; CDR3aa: CASSLAGGTDTQYF; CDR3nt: TGCGCCAGCAGCCTAGCGGGAGGCACAGATACGCAGTATTTT
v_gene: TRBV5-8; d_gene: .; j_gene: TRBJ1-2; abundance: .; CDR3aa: CASSSVMSGANYGYTF; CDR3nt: TGTGCCAGCAGCTCCGTTATGAGCGGCGCTAACTATGGCTACACCTTC
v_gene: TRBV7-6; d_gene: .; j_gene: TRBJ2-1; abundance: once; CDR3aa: CASSPSNAAYNEQFF; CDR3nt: TGTGCCAGCAGCCCATCAAATGCGGCCTACAATGAGCAGTTCTTC
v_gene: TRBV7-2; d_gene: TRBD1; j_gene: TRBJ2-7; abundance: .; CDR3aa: CASSSRTGYEQYF; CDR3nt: TGTGCCAGCAGCTCCAGGACAGGGTACGAGCAGTACTTC
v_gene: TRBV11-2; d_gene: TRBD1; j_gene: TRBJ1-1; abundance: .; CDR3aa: CASNLQGAGEAFF; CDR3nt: TGTGCCAGCAATTTACAGGGGGCCGGGGAAGCTTTCTTT
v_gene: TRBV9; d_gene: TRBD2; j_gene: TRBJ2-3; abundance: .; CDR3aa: CASSVRGLADTQYF; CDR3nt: TGTGCCAGCAGCGTCAGAGGACTAGCAGATACGCAGTATTTT
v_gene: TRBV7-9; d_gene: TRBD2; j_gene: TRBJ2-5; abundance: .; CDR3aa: CASSLVAGAWETQYF; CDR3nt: TGTGCCAGCAGCTTAGTAGCGGGGGCTTGGGAGACCCAGTACTTC
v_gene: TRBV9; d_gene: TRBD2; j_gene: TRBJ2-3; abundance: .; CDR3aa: CASSENQAGVGADTQYF; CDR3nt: TGTGCCAGCAGCGAAAATCAAGCGGGAGTGGGGGCAGATACGCAGTATTTT
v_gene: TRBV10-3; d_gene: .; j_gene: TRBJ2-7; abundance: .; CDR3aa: CAISESARVSYEQYF; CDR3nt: TGTGCCATCAGTGAGTCAGCCAGGGTCTCCTACGAGCAGTACTTC
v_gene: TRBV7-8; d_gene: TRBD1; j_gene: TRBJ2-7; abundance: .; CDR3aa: CASSPPGTVYEQYF; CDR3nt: TGTGCCAGCAGCCCGCCCGGGACAGTGTACGAGCAGTACTTC
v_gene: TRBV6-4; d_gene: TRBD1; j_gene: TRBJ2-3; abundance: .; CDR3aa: CASSYRGPTDTQYF; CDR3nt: TGTGCCAGCAGTTATAGGGGGCCGACAGATACGCAGTATTTT
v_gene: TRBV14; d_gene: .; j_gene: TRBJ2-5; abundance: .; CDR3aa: CASSFDMATQYF; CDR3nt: TGTGCCAGCAGCTTCGATATGGCGACCCAGTACTTC
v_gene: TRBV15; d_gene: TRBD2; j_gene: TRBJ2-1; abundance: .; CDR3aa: CATLGGSGSNEQFF; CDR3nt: TGTGCCACTTTGGGAGGTAGCGGGAGCAATGAGCAGTTCTTC
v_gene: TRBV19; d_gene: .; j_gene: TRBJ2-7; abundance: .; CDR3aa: CASSPPGLQTGEQYF; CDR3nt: TGTGCCAGTAGTCCTCCGGGACTTCAAACGGGCGAGCAGTACTTC
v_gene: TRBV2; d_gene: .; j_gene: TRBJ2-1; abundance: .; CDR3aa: CASSLAASYNEQFF; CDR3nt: TGTGCCAGCAGTTTGGCGGCCTCCTACAATGAGCAGTTCTTC
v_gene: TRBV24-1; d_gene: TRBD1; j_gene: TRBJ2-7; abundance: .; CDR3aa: CATTTPWGQGVDEQYF; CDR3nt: TGTGCCACCACCACGCCATGGGGACAGGGGGTCGACGAGCAGTACTTC
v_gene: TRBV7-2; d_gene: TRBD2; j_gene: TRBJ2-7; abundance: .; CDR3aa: CASSVRLAGDHEQYF; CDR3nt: TGTGCCAGCAGCGTAAGACTAGCGGGAGACCACGAGCAGTACTTC
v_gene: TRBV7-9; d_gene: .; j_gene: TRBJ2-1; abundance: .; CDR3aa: CASSLASDEQFF; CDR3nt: TGTGCCAGCAGCTTGGCCAGTGATGAGCAGTTCTTC
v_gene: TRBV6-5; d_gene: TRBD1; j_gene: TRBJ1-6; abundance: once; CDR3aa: CASSRDRHNSPLHF; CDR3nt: TGTGCCAGCAGTCGGGACAGGCATAATTCACCCCTCCACTTT
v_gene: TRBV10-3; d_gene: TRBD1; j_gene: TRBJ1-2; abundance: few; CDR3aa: CATWTGVTNYGYTF; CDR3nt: TGTGCCACCTGGACAGGGGTAACCAACTATGGCTACACCTTC
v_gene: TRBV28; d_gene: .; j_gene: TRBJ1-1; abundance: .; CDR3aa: CASSFGSLRVAFF; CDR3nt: TGTGCCAGCAGTTTCGGGAGTCTTCGTGTAGCTTTCTTT
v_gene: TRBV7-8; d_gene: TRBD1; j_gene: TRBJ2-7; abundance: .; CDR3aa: CASSPRDRITYEQYF; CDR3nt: TGTGCCAGCAGCCCGCGGGACAGGATCACCTACGAGCAGTACTTC